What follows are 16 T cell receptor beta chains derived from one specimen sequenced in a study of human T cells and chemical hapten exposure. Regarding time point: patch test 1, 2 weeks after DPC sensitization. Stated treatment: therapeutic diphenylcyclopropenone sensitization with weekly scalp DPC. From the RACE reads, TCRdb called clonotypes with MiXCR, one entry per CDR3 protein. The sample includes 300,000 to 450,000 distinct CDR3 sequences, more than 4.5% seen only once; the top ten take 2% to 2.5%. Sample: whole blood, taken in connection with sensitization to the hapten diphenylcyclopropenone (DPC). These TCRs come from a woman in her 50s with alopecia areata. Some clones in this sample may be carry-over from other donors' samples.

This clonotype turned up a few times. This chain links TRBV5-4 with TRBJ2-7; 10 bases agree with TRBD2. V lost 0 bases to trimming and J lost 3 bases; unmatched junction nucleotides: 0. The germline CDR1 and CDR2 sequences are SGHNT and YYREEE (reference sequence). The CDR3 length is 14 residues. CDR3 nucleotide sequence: TGTGCCAGCAGCTTGGAGCGGGAGGGCTACGAGCAGTACTTC. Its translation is CASSLEREGYEQYF.

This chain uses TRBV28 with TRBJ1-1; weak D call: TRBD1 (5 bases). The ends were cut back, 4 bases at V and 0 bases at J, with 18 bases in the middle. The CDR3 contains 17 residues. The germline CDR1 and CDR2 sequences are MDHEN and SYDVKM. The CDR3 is CASSSDAGGNLNTEAFF. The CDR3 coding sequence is TGTGCCAGCAGTTCCGACGCGGGGGGAAACCTGAACACTGAAGCTTTCTTT.

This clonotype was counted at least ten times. The CDR3 DNA reads as TGTGCCACCAGCAGAGGGGCAGGCACAGATACGCAGTATTTT. This encodes CATSRGAGTDTQYF. This chain links TRBV15 with TRBJ2-3; D is unclear. V lost 1 base and J 1 base, leaving 6 bases between the germline ends. The CDR3 has 14 amino acids. Germline-derived CDR1 and CDR2 are LNHNV and YYDKDF (reference sequence).

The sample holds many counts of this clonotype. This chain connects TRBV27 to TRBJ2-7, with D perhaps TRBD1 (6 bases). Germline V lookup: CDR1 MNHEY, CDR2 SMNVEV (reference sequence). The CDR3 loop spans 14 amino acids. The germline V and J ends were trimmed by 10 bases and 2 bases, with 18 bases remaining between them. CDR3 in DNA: TGTGCCACCAGGGTCTACAAGGGGGCCTACGAGCAGTACTTC. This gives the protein CATRVYKGAYEQYF.

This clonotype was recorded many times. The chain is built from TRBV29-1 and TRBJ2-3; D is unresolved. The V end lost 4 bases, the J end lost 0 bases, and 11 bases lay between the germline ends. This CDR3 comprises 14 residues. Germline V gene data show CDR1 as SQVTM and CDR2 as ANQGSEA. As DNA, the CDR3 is TGCAGCGTTGCCAAGGGCGCTAGCACAGATACGCAGTATTTT. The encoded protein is CSVAKGASTDTQYF.

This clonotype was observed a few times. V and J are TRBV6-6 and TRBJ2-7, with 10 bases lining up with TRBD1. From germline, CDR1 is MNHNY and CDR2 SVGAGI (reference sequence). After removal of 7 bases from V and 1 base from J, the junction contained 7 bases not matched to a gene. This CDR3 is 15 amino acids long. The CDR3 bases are TGTGCCAGCAACTCGGACAGGGGGTATTCCTACGAGCAGTACTTC. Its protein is CASNSDRGYSYEQYF.

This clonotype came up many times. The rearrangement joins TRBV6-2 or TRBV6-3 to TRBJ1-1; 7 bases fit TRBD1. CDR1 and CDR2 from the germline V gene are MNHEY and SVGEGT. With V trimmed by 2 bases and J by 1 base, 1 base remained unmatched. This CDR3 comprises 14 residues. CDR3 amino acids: CASSYGTENTEAFF. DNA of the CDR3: TGTGCCAGCAGTTACGGGACAGAGAACACTGAAGCTTTCTTT.

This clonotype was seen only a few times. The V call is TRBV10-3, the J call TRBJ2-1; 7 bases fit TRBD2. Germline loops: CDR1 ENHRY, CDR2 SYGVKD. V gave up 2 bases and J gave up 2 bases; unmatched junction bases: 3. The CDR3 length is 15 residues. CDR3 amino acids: CAISEERGTYNEQFF. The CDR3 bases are TGTGCCATCAGTGAGGAGCGGGGAACCTACAATGAGCAGTTCTTC.

The CDR3 DNA reads TGCAGTGCCTCGCCAGGCAGGTCAGCGGAAAAACTGTTTTTT. Encoded protein: CSASPGRSAEKLFF. The chain combines TRBV20-1 with TRBJ1-4; no firm D call. CDR3 size: 14 residues. The V and J ends lost 6 bases and 8 bases respectively, with 19 bases between them. Germline values: CDR1 DFQATT, CDR2 SNEGSKA (reference sequence).

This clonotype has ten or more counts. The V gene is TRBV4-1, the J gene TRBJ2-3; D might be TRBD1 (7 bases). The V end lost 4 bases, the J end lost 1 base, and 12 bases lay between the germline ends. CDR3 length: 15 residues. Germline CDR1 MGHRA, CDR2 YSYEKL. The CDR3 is CASSLDREGTDTQYF. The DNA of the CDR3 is TGCGCCAGCAGCCTAGACAGGGAGGGCACAGATACGCAGTATTTT.

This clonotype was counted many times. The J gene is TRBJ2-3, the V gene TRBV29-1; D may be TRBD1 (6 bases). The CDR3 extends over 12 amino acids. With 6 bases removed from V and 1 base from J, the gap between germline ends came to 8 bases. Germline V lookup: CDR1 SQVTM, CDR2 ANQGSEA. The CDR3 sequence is CSVRQGTDTQYF. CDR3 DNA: TGCAGCGTGCGACAGGGCACAGATACGCAGTATTTT.

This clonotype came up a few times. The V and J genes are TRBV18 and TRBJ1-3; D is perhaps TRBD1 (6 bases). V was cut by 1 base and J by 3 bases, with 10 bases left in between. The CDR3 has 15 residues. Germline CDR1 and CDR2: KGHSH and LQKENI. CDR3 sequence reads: CASSPQGVRGNTIYF. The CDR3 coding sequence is TGTGCCAGCTCACCACAGGGGGTGCGTGGAAACACCATATATTTT.

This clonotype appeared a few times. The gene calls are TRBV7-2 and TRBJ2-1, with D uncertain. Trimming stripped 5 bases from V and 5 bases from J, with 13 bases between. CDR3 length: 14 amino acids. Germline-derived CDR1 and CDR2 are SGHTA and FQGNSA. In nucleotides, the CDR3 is TGTGCCAGCAGCCCAAACTGGGCTAACAATGAGCAGTTCTTC. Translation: CASSPNWANNEQFF.

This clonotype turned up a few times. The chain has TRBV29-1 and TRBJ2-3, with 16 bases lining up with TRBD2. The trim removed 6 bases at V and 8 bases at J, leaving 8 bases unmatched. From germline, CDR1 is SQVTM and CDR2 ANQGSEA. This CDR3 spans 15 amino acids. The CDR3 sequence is CSVAGTSGGAGTQYF. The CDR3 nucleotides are TGCAGCGTGGCCGGGACTAGCGGGGGGGCTGGTACGCAGTATTTT.

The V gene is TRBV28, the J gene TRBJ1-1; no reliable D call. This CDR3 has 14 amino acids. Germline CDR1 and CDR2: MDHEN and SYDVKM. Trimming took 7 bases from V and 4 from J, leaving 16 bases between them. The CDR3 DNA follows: TGTGCCAGCACCATATTCGGGGAGACCACTGAAGCTTTCTTT. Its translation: CASTIFGETTEAFF.

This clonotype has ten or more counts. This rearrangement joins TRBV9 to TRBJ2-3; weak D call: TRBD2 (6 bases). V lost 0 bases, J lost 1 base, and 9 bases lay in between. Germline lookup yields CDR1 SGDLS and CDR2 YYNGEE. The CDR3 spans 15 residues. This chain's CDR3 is CASSVVGGGTDTQYF. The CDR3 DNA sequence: TGTGCCAGCAGCGTAGTGGGGGGAGGCACAGATACGCAGTATTTT.